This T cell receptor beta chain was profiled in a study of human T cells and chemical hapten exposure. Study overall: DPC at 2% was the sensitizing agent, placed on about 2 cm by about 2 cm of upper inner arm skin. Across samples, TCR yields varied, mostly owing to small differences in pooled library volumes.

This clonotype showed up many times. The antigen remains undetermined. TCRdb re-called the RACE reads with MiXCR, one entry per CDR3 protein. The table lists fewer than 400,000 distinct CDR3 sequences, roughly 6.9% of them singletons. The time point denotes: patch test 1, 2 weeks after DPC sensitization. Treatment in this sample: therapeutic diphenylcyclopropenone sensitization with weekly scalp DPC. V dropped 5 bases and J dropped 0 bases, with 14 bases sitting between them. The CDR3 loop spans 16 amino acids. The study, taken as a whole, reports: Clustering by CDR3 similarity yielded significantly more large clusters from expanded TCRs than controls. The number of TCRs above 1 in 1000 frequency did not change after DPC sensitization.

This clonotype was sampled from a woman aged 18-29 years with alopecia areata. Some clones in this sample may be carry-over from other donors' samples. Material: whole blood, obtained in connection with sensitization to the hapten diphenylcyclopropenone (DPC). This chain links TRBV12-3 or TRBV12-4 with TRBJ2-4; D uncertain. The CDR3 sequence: CASSLRQILAKNIQYF. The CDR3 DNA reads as TGTGCCAGCAGTCTAAGACAAATACTAGCCAAAAACATTCAGTACTTC.